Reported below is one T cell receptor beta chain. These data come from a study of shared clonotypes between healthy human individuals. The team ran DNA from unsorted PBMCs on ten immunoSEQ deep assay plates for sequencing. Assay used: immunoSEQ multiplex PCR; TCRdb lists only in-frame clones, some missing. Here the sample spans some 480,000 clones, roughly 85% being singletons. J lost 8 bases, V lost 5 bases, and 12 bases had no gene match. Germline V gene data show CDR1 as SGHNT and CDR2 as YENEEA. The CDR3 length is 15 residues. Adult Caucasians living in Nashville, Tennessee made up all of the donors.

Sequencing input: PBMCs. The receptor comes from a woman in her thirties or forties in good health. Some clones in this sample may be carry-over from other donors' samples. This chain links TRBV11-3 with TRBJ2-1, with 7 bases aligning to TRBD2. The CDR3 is CASSLRGRGVDEQFF. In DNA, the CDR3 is TGTGCCAGCAGCCTTAGGGGCCGGGGGGTAGATGAGCAGTTCTTC.